This TCR beta chain is from a study of cytomegalovirus exposure and HLA in healthy donors. The germline V gene encodes CDR1 SGHNT and CDR2 YYREEE (reference sequence). V shed 4 bases and J 0 bases; nucleotides not matched to a gene: 2. The CDR3 is made up of 14 amino acids. A multiplex PCR was run with 60 Vbeta primers and 13 Jbeta primers. This table comes from immunoSEQ multiplex PCR, and its TCRdb copy is limited to in-frame clones, with some not included. This sample yields 150,000 to 200,000 clones, of which about 84% are seen a single time; under 1.5% belongs to the top ten. The specimen sequenced was PBMCs. The V call is TRBV5-4, the J call TRBJ2-3; 7 bases line up with TRBD1. The origin of this receptor is a man aged 50 to 59 in good health and CMV-seropositive. The CDR3 sequence is CASSRDSSTDTQYF. DNA of the CDR3: TGTGCCAGCAGCCGGGACAGCAGCACAGATACGCAGTATTTT.